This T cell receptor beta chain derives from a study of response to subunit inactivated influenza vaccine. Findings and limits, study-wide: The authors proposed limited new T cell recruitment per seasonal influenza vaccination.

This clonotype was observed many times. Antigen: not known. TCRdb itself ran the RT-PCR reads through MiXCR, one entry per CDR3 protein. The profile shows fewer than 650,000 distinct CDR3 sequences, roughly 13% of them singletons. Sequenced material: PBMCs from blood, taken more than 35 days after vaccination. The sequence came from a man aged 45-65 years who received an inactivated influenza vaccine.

The CDR3 loop is CATSRDEGYYGYTF. DNA for the CDR3: TGTGCCACCAGCAGAGATGAGGGGTACTATGGCTACACCTTC. The chain combines TRBV15 with TRBJ1-2, with D perhaps matching TRBD1 (5 bases). This CDR3 region has 14 residues. Germline values: CDR1 LNHNV, CDR2 YYDKDF (reference sequence). Trimming pared 0 bases from V and 3 bases from J, leaving 8 bases between.